This T cell receptor (beta chain) was captured by sequencing in a study of blood T cell repertoires in COVID-19. Across the whole study: From T cells, B-cell-depleted T cells, or PBMCs came the material, which was cDNA or gDNA.

Clinical histories supplied by participants themselves formed the basis of cohort assignment. The authors' processing: Nucleated cell counts were estimated from reference gene primer amplification. TCRdb's copy holds only in-frame clones and misses some; the assay was immunoSEQ multiplex PCR. That table supplies the V and J calls and clone size; D and trimming were determined from the DNA. This table has roughly 250,000 clones, 87% appearing once. Germline CDR1 reads MDHEN; CDR2 reads SYDVKM. Between the trimmed V and J ends, which lost 6 bases and 4 bases, there was a span of 16 bases. The CDR3 is 14 residues long.

The sample taken for sequencing was PBMCs or T cells enriched from blood (not recorded which). The genes are TRBV28 and TRBJ2-7; D call uncertain. This TCR was recovered from a woman aged 25 to 39 with acute COVID-19. Written as DNA, the CDR3 is TGTGCCAGCAGCCCCTCGTGGCAGGATTACGAGCAGTACTTC. This translates into CASSPSWQDYEQYF.